Here is one T cell receptor (beta chain) with its context. V lost 0 bases to trimming and J lost 3 bases, with 9 bases between them. CDR3 length equals 14 residues. The germline V gene has CDR1 MNHEY and CDR2 SVGEGT. These data belong to a study of blood T cells in healthy people across ages. With a J-beta primer mix and a sample-barcoded 5' primer, a second PCR ran about 6 to 11 cycles. Using its own MiXCR run on the 5' RACE reads, TCRdb lists one record per CDR3 protein. This sample has over 1.5 million distinct CDR3 sequences, with 40% to 55% found just once. Sequences were obtained from blood. This clonotype was obtained from a middle-aged woman in good health. This sequence joins TRBV6-2 or TRBV6-3 and TRBJ2-7; D not resolved. The CDR3 loop reads CASSYSLNHYEQYF. The CDR3 DNA is TGTGCCAGCAGTTACTCGTTGAACCACTACGAGCAGTACTTC.